The next 6 T cell receptor beta chains were all read from a single sample in a study of Graves' ophthalmopathy and Graves' hyperthyroidism. Transcripts of RNA were the source for amplifying TCR beta CDR3 regions. An initial RT-PCR round employing HTBI primers preceded a second-round multiplex PCR. TCRdb independently ran MiXCR on the multiplex PCR reads; one entry per CDR3 protein. This table has about 740,000 distinct CDR3 sequences, roughly 40% appearing once. The sequenced sample was peripheral blood. The source of these receptors is an adult man with Graves' ophthalmopathy.

DNA of the CDR3: TGTGCCATCAGGACAAACAGGGGGTTGGAAGCTTTCTTT. It yields the protein CAIRTNRGLEAFF. The rearrangement joins TRBV10-3 to TRBJ1-1; 8 bases map to TRBD1. Germline lookup yields CDR1 ENHRY and CDR2 SYGVKD. This CDR3 has 13 amino acids. V shed 6 bases and J 8 bases; nucleotides not matched to a gene: 8.

The chain recombines TRBV20-1 with TRBJ1-1; 9 bases agree with TRBD1. The junction had 6 bases not matched to a gene; V was cut back by 4 bases and J by 3 bases. The germline V gene has CDR1 DFQATT and CDR2 SNEGSKA (reference sequence). The CDR3 consists of 14 residues. For the CDR3, the DNA is TGCAGTGCTAAAGGACAGGGGCAATACACTGAAGCTTTCTTT. Translation: CSAKGQGQYTEAFF.

The chain links TRBV25-1 to TRBJ2-7; a possible D gene is TRBD1 (5 bases). CDR3 length: 15 amino acids. Per germline, CDR1 MGHDK and CDR2 SYGVNS. The V and J ends lost 3 bases and 3 bases respectively, with 15 bases between them. This CDR3 reads CASSENPTENYEQYF. CDR3 DNA: TGTGCCAGCAGTGAGAACCCGACAGAAAACTACGAGCAGTACTTC.

In its sample, this clonotype was seen many times. The chain combines TRBV7-8 with TRBJ2-7; TRBD2 aligns across 9 bases. The V gene's germline CDR1 is SGHVS and CDR2 FQNEAQ. Unmatched junction bases numbered 7, after V lost 4 bases and J lost 6 bases. The CDR3 covers 14 residues. CDR3 in DNA: TGTGCCAGCAGCTCCCTAGCGGGACGAGCCGAGCAGTACTTC. Encoded protein: CASSSLAGRAEQYF. The full variable domain, rest sourced from reference TRBV7-8 and TRBJ2-7, is GAGVSQSPRYKVAKRGQDVALRCDPISGHVSLFWYQQALGQGPEFLTYFQNEAQLDKSGLPSDRFFAERPEGSVSTLKIQRTQQEDSAVYLCASSSLAGRAEQYFGPGTRLTVT.

The rearrangement joins TRBV28 to TRBJ1-2, with unresolved D. CDR3 length: 13 residues. Germline V lookup: CDR1 MDHEN, CDR2 SYDVKM. V was cut by 6 bases and J by 2 bases, with 10 bases left in between. The DNA for the CDR3 is TGTGCCAGCAGCGTCGGACGGAACTATGGCTACACCTTC. Encoded protein: CASSVGRNYGYTF.

In this sample, this clonotype turned up once. One end of the junction is discordant with germline, which a read error may explain. The genes are TRBV10-3 and TRBJ1-6; D is ambiguous. Germline V gives CDR1 ENHRY, CDR2 SYGVKD. The CDR3 has 15 amino acids. The CDR3 loop is CASSLGHGGNSPLHF. The CDR3 region has the DNA TGTGCCAGCAGTTTAGGGCACGGTGGTAATTCACCCCTCCACTTT.